These 20 T cell receptor beta chains originate from one sample sequenced in a study of blood T cell repertoires in COVID-19. Profiled with immunoSEQ multiplex PCR; TCRdb holds only in-frame clones, not every one. The sample shows about 180,000 clones, about 90% of them seen only once. The material sequenced was PBMCs or T cells enriched from blood (not recorded which). These receptors were collected from a human donor with acute COVID-19. The donor label of this sample is uncertain.

Comment on this clone: Sequence at one end of the junction differs from germline and may be a read error. The DNA of the CDR3 is TGTGCCAGCAGCTACTCGGAGTTACTCAATCAGCCCCAGCATTTT. It specifies CASSYSELLNQPQHF. The V gene is TRBV6-6, the J gene TRBJ1-5; D gene ambiguous. CDR1 MNHNY and CDR2 SVGAGI come from the germline V gene (reference sequence). This CDR3 contains 15 residues.

V and J are TRBV5-8 and TRBJ2-5; 7 bases map to TRBD2. The CDR3 is 16 residues long. The V gene end was trimmed by 0 bases and the J gene end by 3 bases; junction bases not matched to a gene: 8. Germline V gene data show CDR1 as SGHTS and CDR2 as YDEGEE. Here the CDR3 reads CASSLGHGLAEETQYF. CDR3 sequence (DNA): TGTGCCAGCAGCTTGGGGCACGGCCTAGCGGAAGAGACCCAGTACTTC.

The chain uses TRBV19 and TRBJ1-3; maybe TRBD1 (5 bases). Trimming took off 3 bases at V and 0 bases at J, with 9 bases between the two ends. The CDR3 loop spans 15 amino acids. Germline CDR1 reads LNHDA; CDR2 reads SQIVND (reference sequence). The CDR3 nucleotides are TGTGCCAGTAGTATGTCCAGGGACTCTGGAAACACCATATATTTT. It codes for CASSMSRDSGNTIYF.

The V and J genes are TRBV18 and TRBJ2-5; TRBD2 matches at 7 bases. Trimming took 3 bases from V and 5 from J; bases not matched to a gene: 12. This CDR3 is 16 amino acids long. In germline, CDR1 is KGHSH, CDR2 LQKENI. The CDR3 coding sequence is TGTGCCAGCTCACCCGAGACTAGCCGCTTGGGGGAGACCCAGTACTTC. It is translated as CASSPETSRLGETQYF.

The V gene is TRBV7-8, the J gene TRBJ2-1; 7 bases fit TRBD2. The germline V gene has CDR1 SGHVS and CDR2 FQNEAQ. CDR3 length: 12 residues. The J segment lost 4 bases and the V segment lost 8 bases, leaving 2 bases of the junction unmatched. The CDR3 loop reads CASGGGYNEQFF. CDR3 DNA sequence: TGTGCCAGCGGGGGGGGTTACAATGAGCAGTTCTTC.

The V call is TRBV27, the J call TRBJ2-4; a weak D match, TRBD2 (6 bases). Trimming pared 7 bases from V and 1 base from J, leaving 17 bases between. The CDR3 runs to 16 residues. CDR1 and CDR2 from the germline V gene are MNHEY and SMNVEV (reference sequence). DNA for the CDR3: TGTGCCAGCAACCTAGGGACTTTTAATGCCAAAAACATTCAGTACTTC. It codes for CASNLGTFNAKNIQYF.

The rearrangement links TRBV5-5 to TRBJ2-1, with 7 bases aligning to TRBD2. With 0 bases clipped from V and 6 bases from J, the junction kept 6 bases outside the gene matches. The CDR3 is made up of 15 amino acids. The germline V gene encodes CDR1 SGHKS and CDR2 YYEKEE (reference sequence). The CDR3 protein is CASSLGLAEPNEQFF. CDR3 coding DNA: TGTGCCAGCAGCTTGGGTCTAGCGGAGCCCAATGAGCAGTTCTTC. Together with reference TRBV5-5 and TRBJ2-1, the CDR3 gives the full variable domain: DAGVTQSPTHLIKTRGQQVTLRCSPISGHKSVSWYQQVLGQGPQFIFQYYEKEERGRGNFPDRFSARQFPNYSSELNVNALLLGDSALYLCASSLGLAEPNEQFFGPGTRLTVL.

The chain couples TRBV30 to TRBJ1-1; 9 nucleotides line up with TRBD1. The germline CDR1 and CDR2 sequences are GTSNPN and SVGIG (reference sequence). The CDR3 runs 13 residues. The V segment lost 5 bases and the J segment 4 bases; nucleotides outside the gene matches: 5. For the CDR3, the DNA is TGTGCCTGGGGACAGGGGATGGCCACTGAAGCTTTCTTT. As protein: CAWGQGMATEAFF.

The chain uses TRBV4-3 and TRBJ1-2; 8 positions agree with TRBD1. Germline values: CDR1 LGHNA, CDR2 YSLEER. This CDR3 is 16 amino acids long. J was trimmed by 3 bases and V by 0 bases; bases with no gene match: 6. This CDR3 reads CASSQDPLTGDYGYTF. The CDR3 region has the DNA TGCGCCAGCAGCCAAGATCCCCTGACAGGGGACTATGGCTACACCTTC.

About this clone: Different DNA sequences within this sample yield the same CDR3. The CDR3 nucleotides are TGTGCCAGTAGTATAGGACAGGGGTCCTACGAGCAGTACTTC. Its translation is CASSIGQGSYEQYF. The chain uses TRBV19 and TRBJ2-7, with 8 positions matching TRBD1. In germline, CDR1 is LNHDA, CDR2 SQIVND (reference sequence). The CDR3 loop spans 14 amino acids. V lost 1 base to trimming and J lost 1 base; unmatched junction nucleotides: 0.

The chain combines TRBV5-4 with TRBJ2-2; 7 bases align to TRBD2. CDR3 length: 19 amino acids. CDR1 is SGHNT and CDR2 is YYREEE in the germline V gene (reference sequence). V trimming: 0 bases; J trimming: 1 base; junction bases outside the gene matches: 12. The CDR3 protein is CASSLVINGGKMNTGELFF. The CDR3 nucleotides read TGTGCCAGCAGCTTGGTTATCAACGGGGGGAAAATGAACACCGGGGAGCTGTTTTTT.

The chain carries TRBV5-1 and TRBJ2-7; 9 bases align to TRBD1. V gave up 7 bases and J gave up 1 base; unmatched junction bases: 9. CDR3 size: 15 residues. Germline CDR1 SGHRS, CDR2 YFSETQ. The CDR3 loop is CASGRTGVGSYEQYF. The CDR3 DNA reads as TGCGCCAGCGGCCGGACAGGGGTAGGGTCCTACGAGCAGTACTTC.

The genes are TRBV18 and TRBJ1-1; 7 bases fit TRBD1. V was pared by 3 bases and J by 1 base, with 20 bases of the junction left unmatched. Germline V CDR1 and CDR2: KGHSH, LQKENI. The CDR3 contains 20 residues. In nucleotides, the CDR3 is TGTGCCAGCTCACCCCTCAGGACAAAGGGCGGGGCAGGGGGGAACACTGAAGCTTTCTTT. This translates into CASSPLRTKGGAGGNTEAFF.

CDR3 nucleotide sequence: TGTGCCAGCAGTTTAGGCGGGAGTGGCTACACCTTC. This encodes CASSLGGSGYTF. The chain joins TRBV12-3 or TRBV12-4 to TRBJ1-2; D not certain. This CDR3 contains 12 residues. Trimming removed 1 base at V and 7 bases at J, with 7 bases between.

The rearrangement links TRBV18 to TRBJ2-2; D possibly corresponds to TRBD2 (5 bases). The germline CDR1 and CDR2 sequences are KGHSH and LQKENI. The CDR3 totals 14 residues. The V end was cut by 3 bases, the J end by 4 bases, with 9 bases between. The CDR3 sequence is CASSPPGITGELFF. The CDR3 nucleotides read TGTGCCAGCTCACCGCCGGGAATCACCGGGGAGCTGTTTTTT.

This chain joins TRBV11-2 and TRBJ2-1; 8 bases fit TRBD2. The J segment lost 8 bases and the V segment lost 3 bases, leaving 18 bases of the junction unmatched. This CDR3 is built from 18 residues. Germline V gives CDR1 SGHAT, CDR2 FQNNGV. The CDR3 sequence: CASSFKWGAGLVSDEQFF. In DNA form, the CDR3 reads TGTGCCAGCAGCTTTAAATGGGGGGCGGGACTAGTATCGGATGAGCAGTTCTTC.

This rearrangement joins TRBV19 to TRBJ1-1; 7 bases line up with TRBD1. Germline lookup yields CDR1 LNHDA and CDR2 SQIVND (reference sequence). The CDR3 spans 13 residues. The V segment lost 4 bases and the J segment 8 bases; nucleotides outside the gene matches: 7. CDR3 sequence reads: CASSTTPDREAFF. CDR3 nucleotide sequence: TGTGCCAGTAGTACAACCCCGGACAGGGAAGCTTTCTTT. The variable domain in full, completed from reference TRBV19 and TRBJ1-1, reads DGGITQSPKYLFRKEGQNVTLSCEQNLNHDAMYWYRQDPGQGLRLIYYSQIVNDFQKGDIAEGYSVSREKKESFPLTVTSAQKNPTAFYLCASSTTPDREAFFGQGTRLTVV.

CDR3 sequence reads: CASSHYPRVQTQYF. The CDR3 DNA reads TGTGCCAGCAGCCACTACCCCAGGGTACAGACCCAGTACTTC. The rearrangement joins TRBV14 to TRBJ2-5, with D possibly being TRBD1 (5 bases). CDR1 is SGHDN and CDR2 is FVKESK in the germline V gene. There are 14 residues in the CDR3. Between the trimmed V and J ends, which lost 3 bases and 6 bases, there was a span of 14 bases.

This chain joins TRBV3-1 (or the pseudogene TRBV3-2) and TRBJ2-7, with a tentative D call TRBD2 (5 bases). Germline V gene sequence: CDR1 LGHDT, CDR2 YNNKEL (reference sequence). The length of the CDR3 is 11 residues. Trimming removed 7 bases at V and 3 bases at J, with 7 bases between. The CDR3 loop is CASTRGYEQYF. DNA for the CDR3: TGTGCCAGCACTCGGGGCTACGAGCAGTACTTC.

This clone was seen a few times. The CDR3 loop reads CAWNRGVNTGELFF. CDR3 DNA sequence: TGTGCCTGGAATCGAGGTGTCAACACCGGGGAGCTGTTTTTT. V and J are TRBV30 and TRBJ2-2; D is ambiguous. The V end was cut by 4 bases, the J end by 2 bases, with 11 bases between. CDR1 is GTSNPN, CDR2 SVGIG, per germline (reference sequence). The CDR3 is made up of 14 amino acids.